What follows are 4 T cell receptor beta chains derived from one specimen sequenced in a study of T cell repertoires in cytomegalovirus infection. TCRdb redid the calling of the reads with MiXCR, one entry per CDR3 protein. This sample has almost 300,000 distinct CDR3 sequences, with around 10% found just once. Sequencing was done on a sample of PBMCs. The receptors shown here come from a human donor in good health (CMV status not recorded). Some clones in this sample may be carry-over from other donors' samples.

This clonotype was counted ten times or more. The rearrangement uses TRBV4-2 and TRBJ1-5; D gene unclear. The CDR3 is 14 amino acids. V lost 0 bases and J 3 bases, leaving 6 bases between the germline ends. In germline, CDR1 is LGHNA, CDR2 YNFKEQ. CDR3 in DNA: TGTGCCAGCAGCCAAGAAGAGTTCAATCAGCCCCAGCATTTT. Protein: CASSQEEFNQPQHF.

This clonotype came up many times. This chain connects TRBV5-5 to TRBJ2-5; TRBD2 matches 15 bases. CDR3 size: 18 residues. V shed 2 bases and J 3 bases; nucleotides not matched to a gene: 8. The V gene's germline CDR1 is SGHKS and CDR2 YYEKEE (reference sequence). Written as DNA, the CDR3 is TGTGCCAGCAGCTTCGCGGGACTAGCGGGGGGACCTAAAGAGACCCAGTACTTC. Amino acids: CASSFAGLAGGPKETQYF.

This clonotype was seen many times. CDR3 sequence: CASSQRGTAQETQYF. CDR3 nucleotides: TGTGCCAGCAGCCAAAGGGGGACAGCCCAAGAGACCCAGTACTTC. The V and J genes are TRBV14 and TRBJ2-5; 7 bases are a match to TRBD1. The V gene's germline CDR1 is SGHDN and CDR2 FVKESK. The V gene end was trimmed by 2 bases and the J gene end by 1 base; junction bases not matched to a gene: 4. CDR3 length: 15 residues.

This clonotype was counted only a few times. The chain uses TRBV20-1 and TRBJ1-2; a possible D gene is TRBD1 (6 bases). Germline CDR1 reads DFQATT; CDR2 reads SNEGSKA (reference sequence). V lost 0 bases, J lost 8 bases, and 10 bases lay in between. The CDR3 sequence is 12 residues long. The CDR3 is CSARDPGEGYTF. In DNA form, the CDR3 reads TGCAGTGCTAGAGATCCAGGGGAAGGCTACACCTTC.